This T cell receptor (beta chain) was sequenced for a study of T cell responses to AZD1222 COVID-19 vaccine. Points from the study as a whole: Researchers took repertoire samples only after the peak T cell response had come.

Assay used: immunoSEQ multiplex PCR; TCRdb lists only in-frame clones, some missing. The top ten hold around 7.7% of the sample, which has about 85,000 clones, 86% seen once. This CDR3 spans 13 amino acids. V gave up 6 bases and J gave up 5 bases; unmatched junction bases: 6. The V gene's germline CDR1 is SQVTM and CDR2 ANQGSEA. On this clone: Its specificity is unknown.

The sample in question was peripheral blood, obtained on day 0 of AZD1222 vaccination. The sequence came from an adult in good health. The rearrangement joins TRBV29-1 to TRBJ1-1, with 10 bases matching TRBD1. The CDR3 spells CSVVDRGLTEAFF. The DNA for the CDR3 is TGCAGCGTGGTCGACAGGGGGCTGACTGAAGCTTTCTTT.